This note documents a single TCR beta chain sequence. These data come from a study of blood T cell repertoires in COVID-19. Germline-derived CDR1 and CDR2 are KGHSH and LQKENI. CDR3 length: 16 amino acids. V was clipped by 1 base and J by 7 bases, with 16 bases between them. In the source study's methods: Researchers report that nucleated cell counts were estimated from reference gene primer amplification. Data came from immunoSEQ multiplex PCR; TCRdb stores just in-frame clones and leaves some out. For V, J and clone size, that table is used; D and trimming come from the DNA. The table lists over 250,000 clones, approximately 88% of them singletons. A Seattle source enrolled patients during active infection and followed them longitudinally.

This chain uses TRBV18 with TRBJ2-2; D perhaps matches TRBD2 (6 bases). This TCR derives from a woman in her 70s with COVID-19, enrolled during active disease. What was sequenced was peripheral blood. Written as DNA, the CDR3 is TGTGCCAGCTCACCACTGTCCGGGGGTGCCAGCGGGGAGCTGTTTTTT. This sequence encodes CASSPLSGGASGELFF.